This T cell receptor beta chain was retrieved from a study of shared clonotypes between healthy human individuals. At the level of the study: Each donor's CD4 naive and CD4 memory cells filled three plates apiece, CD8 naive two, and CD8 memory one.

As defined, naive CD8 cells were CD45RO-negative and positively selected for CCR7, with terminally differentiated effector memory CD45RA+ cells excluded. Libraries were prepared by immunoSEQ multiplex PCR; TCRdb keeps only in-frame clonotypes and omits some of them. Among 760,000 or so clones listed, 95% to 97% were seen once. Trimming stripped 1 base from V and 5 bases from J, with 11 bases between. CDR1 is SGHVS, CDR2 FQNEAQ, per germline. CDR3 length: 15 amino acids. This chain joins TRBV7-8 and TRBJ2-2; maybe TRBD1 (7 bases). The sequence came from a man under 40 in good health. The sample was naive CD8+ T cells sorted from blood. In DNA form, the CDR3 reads TGTGCCAGCAGCTTAGTGTCAGGGGGGACCGGGGAGCTGTTTTTT. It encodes CASSLVSGGTGELFF. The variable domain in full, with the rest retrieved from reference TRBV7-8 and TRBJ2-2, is GAGVSQSPRYKVAKRGQDVALRCDPISGHVSLFWYQQALGQGPEFLTYFQNEAQLDKSGLPSDRFFAERPEGSVSTLKIQRTQQEDSAVYLCASSLVSGGTGELFFGEGSRLTVL.